These T cell receptor beta chains were read from a single sample in a study of CD8+CD57+ T cells in acquired aplastic anemia. TCRdb reanalysed the reads using MiXCR and keeps one entry per CDR3 protein. The top ten clones hold around 40% of a sample with about 260,000 distinct CDR3 sequences, 65% to 90% of them seen once. The source material was sorted CD4+, CD8+, or CD8+CD57+ T cells (not recorded which) from PBMCs. All receptors come from a human donor with aplastic anemia. Each CDR3 is given with its conserved first and last residue. Clone size is shown for a subset of rows, as once, few, many or a class of expanded clone.

>-|TRBV2
CASTLGGVPDGANVLTF
>-|TRBV20-1
CSARGAGGETQYF
>-|TRBV7-2
CASSLTGGPTKAFF
>-|TRBV7-2
CASSLAGQGTYEQYF
>-|TRBV5-6
CASSLGRDGLVYGYNSPLHF
>-|TRBV5-4
CASSATTSGIDTQYF
>-|TRBV5-4
CASSMGQSGGSDEQFF
>-|TRBV7-9
CATSSPRGETVSRTEAFF
>-|TRBV15
CATSGGGLPDTQYF
>-|TRBV3-1
CASSQGGILVDTIYF
>-|TRBV7-8
CASSLGKNTETFYF
>-|TRBV2
CASSARGASNTEEFF
>medium-sized|TRBV29-1
CSVAPRDNYNEQFF
>-|TRBV2
CASGGTGAMQYF
>-|TRBV7-9
CAGAGGPDTQYF
>-|TRBV2
CASSAAAGGTAFF
>-|TRBV7-3
CATSIASEQETPYF